These T cell receptor beta chains were read from a single sample in a study of cytomegalovirus exposure and HLA in healthy donors. The method was immunoSEQ multiplex PCR; TCRdb's version includes in-frame clones alone and lacks a portion of them. Of under 120,000 clones listed, 60% to 80% are singletons. Sequenced sample: PBMCs. The source of these receptors is a man over 45 in good health and CMV-seropositive. CDR3s include the opening cysteine and the closing phenylalanine or tryptophan. A D gene is named only where the DNA matches it firmly. Some rows mark clone size as missing; the rest say once, few, many or name a class of expanded clone.

d_call,v_call,clone_size,j_call,cdr3_aa,cdr3_nt
NA,TRBV13,NA,TRBJ1-6,CASSLGRQGNSPLHF,TGTGCCAGCAGCTTAGGTAGGCAGGGTAATTCACCCCTCCACTTT
NA,TRBV19,NA,TRBJ2-3,CASSIDRGRGTDTQYF,TGTGCCAGTAGTATAGATCGAGGGAGAGGCACAGATACGCAGTATTTT
NA,TRBV7-7,once,TRBJ1-1,CASSLKQGTEAFF,TGTGCCAGCAGCTTAAAACAGGGCACTGAAGCTTTCTTT
TRBD2,TRBV6-5,NA,TRBJ2-3,CASSYQISGGADTQYF,TGTGCCAGCAGTTACCAAATTAGCGGGGGGGCAGATACGCAGTATTTT
TRBD2,TRBV4-2,NA,TRBJ2-1,CATRGTSGGASSYNEQFF,TGTGCCACCAGGGGGACTAGCGGGGGGGCCAGCTCCTACAATGAGCAGTTCTTC
TRBD1,TRBV5-1,NA,TRBJ1-6,CASSLDPGTGNSPLHF,TGCGCCAGCAGCTTGGATCCCGGGACAGGGAATTCACCCCTCCACTTT
NA,TRBV5-1,NA,TRBJ2-3,CASSPNPGTDTQYF,TGCGCCAGCAGCCCTAATCCTGGCACAGATACGCAGTATTTT
TRBD1,TRBV6-1,NA,TRBJ2-7,CASDHRQGYEQYF,TGTGCCAGCGACCATCGACAGGGCTACGAGCAGTACTTC
TRBD2,TRBV7-9,NA,TRBJ2-7,CASSFGAGLVSEQYF,TGTGCCAGCAGCTTCGGAGCAGGACTAGTATCCGAGCAGTACTTC
NA,TRBV21-1,NA,TRBJ2-3,CASSTKLASGLSADTQYF,TGTGCCAGCAGCACCAAATTGGCCTCGGGACTCTCAGCAGATACGCAGTATTTT
NA,TRBV5-5,NA,TRBJ1-5,CASSAFWQISNQPQHF,TGTGCCAGCAGCGCCTTTTGGCAGATTAGCAATCAGCCCCAGCATTTT
TRBD2,TRBV5-1,few,TRBJ2-7,CASSLRGLAGGSAEQYF,TGCGCCAGCAGCTTGCGGGGGCTAGCGGGAGGCTCAGCAGAGCAGTACTTC
NA,TRBV11-2,NA,TRBJ1-1,CASSLAGQGGTEAFF,TGTGCCAGCAGCTTAGCCGGGCAGGGAGGCACTGAAGCTTTCTTT
TRBD1,TRBV7-6,NA,TRBJ1-1,CASSSAGQGVPEAFF,TGTGCCAGCAGCTCAGCGGGACAGGGGGTACCTGAAGCTTTCTTT
TRBD2,TRBV5-1,NA,TRBJ2-3,CASSPGGLAGPVDTQYF,TGCGCCAGCAGCCCAGGGGGACTAGCGGGTCCGGTAGATACGCAGTATTTT
TRBD2,TRBV9,NA,TRBJ2-1,CASSVSGRAKDEQFF,TGTGCCAGCAGCGTTAGCGGGAGGGCCAAGGATGAGCAGTTCTTC
NA,TRBV25-1,NA,TRBJ1-1,CASNPVTEAFF,TGTGCCAGCAACCCGGTCACTGAAGCTTTCTTT
TRBD2,TRBV5-4,NA,TRBJ2-7,CASSLGTSGSDEQYF,TGTGCCAGCAGCTTAGGGACTAGCGGGAGTGACGAGCAGTACTTC
NA,TRBV9,NA,TRBJ2-7,CASSVDSPAYEQYF,TGTGCCAGCAGCGTAGATTCCCCCGCCTACGAGCAGTACTTC
NA,TRBV5-1,NA,TRBJ2-4,CASSFGNIQYF,TGCGCCAGCAGCTTCGGAAACATTCAGTACTTC
NA,TRBV7-8,NA,TRBJ2-1,CASSHRPRISRRSSYNEQFF,TGTGCCAGCAGCCATCGCCCTAGAATTTCCAGGAGGAGCTCCTACAATGAGCAGTTCTTC
TRBD1,TRBV29-1,NA,TRBJ1-1,CSVDREVWDTEAFF,TGCAGCGTCGACAGGGAGGTTTGGGACACTGAAGCTTTCTTT
TRBD2,TRBV15,NA,TRBJ2-1,CATSRDKREASYNEQFF,TGTGCCACCAGCAGAGATAAGCGGGAGGCCTCCTACAATGAGCAGTTCTTC
NA,TRBV11-3,NA,TRBJ2-3,CASSLYPLGGWTDTQYF,TGTGCCAGCAGCTTATACCCCCTAGGAGGGTGGACAGATACGCAGTATTTT
NA,TRBV5-1,few,TRBJ2-1,CASSLEQALYNEQFF,TGCGCCAGCAGCTTGGAACAGGCCCTTTACAATGAGCAGTTCTTC
NA,TRBV6-5,NA,TRBJ2-7,CASSSTRGRSYEQYF,TGTGCCAGCAGTTCAACCCGGGGGAGATCCTACGAGCAGTACTTC
NA,TRBV11-1,NA,TRBJ1-4,CASSSDRLNEKLFF,TGTGCCAGCAGCTCCGACAGGCTGAATGAAAAACTGTTTTTT
NA,TRBV6-1,once,TRBJ2-5,CASSARDFQETQYF,TGTGCCAGCAGTGCAAGGGACTTCCAAGAGACCCAGTACTTC
TRBD1,TRBV5-5,few,TRBJ2-1,CASSWTGGPYNEQFF,TGTGCCAGCAGCTGGACAGGGGGCCCCTACAATGAGCAGTTCTTC
TRBD1,TRBV10-3,NA,TRBJ2-7,CAITPNRGLASYEQYF,TGTGCCATCACTCCTAACAGGGGATTAGCCTCCTACGAGCAGTACTTC
TRBD1,TRBV4-1,NA,TRBJ2-3,CASSQETGGGSDTQYF,TGCGCCAGCAGCCAAGAGACAGGGGGCGGGTCAGATACGCAGTATTTT
NA,TRBV5-6,once,TRBJ2-2,CASSYYRGLNTGELFF,TGTGCCAGCAGCTATTACAGAGGGCTGAACACCGGGGAGCTGTTTTTT
TRBD2,TRBV9,NA,TRBJ2-1,CASREAGGEGNEQFF,TGTGCCAGCAGAGAAGCGGGGGGGGAGGGGAATGAGCAGTTCTTC
NA,TRBV5-4,NA,TRBJ2-5,CASSLDLGGTQYF,TGTGCCAGCAGCTTGGATCTCGGGGGGACCCAGTACTTC
TRBD2,TRBV10-3,NA,TRBJ2-3,CAIRGLASTDTQYF,TGTGCCATCAGGGGACTAGCAAGCACAGATACGCAGTATTTT
NA,TRBV2,NA,TRBJ2-7,CASRRLASNNGEQYF,TGTGCCAGCAGGAGATTAGCTTCGAATAATGGGGAGCAGTACTTC
NA,TRBV21-1,NA,TRBJ2-7,CASSPGTSGYYEQYF,TGTGCCAGCAGCCCTGGGACTAGCGGGTACTACGAGCAGTACTTC
NA,TRBV15,once,TRBJ2-3,CATSRRTGTRSTDTQYF,TGTGCCACCAGCAGACGAACCGGGACACGGAGCACAGATACGCAGTATTTT
NA,TRBV5-1,few,TRBJ1-5,CASSLAGNSNQPQHF,TGCGCCAGCAGCTTGGCAGGGAACAGCAATCAGCCCCAGCATTTT
NA,TRBV4-1,NA,TRBJ1-1,CASSQDRNRPPTEAFF,TGCGCCAGCAGCCAAGATCGAAACAGACCGCCCACTGAAGCTTTCTTT
TRBD1,TRBV5-1,NA,TRBJ2-5,CASSYGTGEETQYF,TGCGCCAGCAGCTACGGGACAGGGGAAGAGACCCAGTACTTC
NA,TRBV18,once,TRBJ1-4,CASSPPETGVGEKLFF,TGTGCCAGCTCACCCCCCGAAACCGGCGTCGGGGAAAAACTGTTTTTT
NA,TRBV7-3,NA,TRBJ2-7,CASSLRATYEQYF,TGTGCCAGCAGCCTCAGGGCTACCTACGAGCAGTACTTC
NA,TRBV2,once,TRBJ2-7,CASDRTYEQYF,TGTGCCAGCGACAGGACCTACGAGCAGTACTTC
NA,TRBV7-2,few,TRBJ1-1,CASSSTVNTEAFF,TGTGCCAGCAGCTCGACAGTCAACACTGAAGCTTTCTTT
TRBD1,TRBV19,NA,TRBJ1-4,CASSFPTGTGTEKLFF,TGTGCCAGTAGTTTCCCGACCGGGACAGGGACTGAAAAACTGTTTTTT
TRBD1,TRBV18,NA,TRBJ2-2,CASSPPGRGTGELFF,TGTGCCAGCTCACCACCCGGCAGGGGGACCGGGGAGCTGTTTTTT